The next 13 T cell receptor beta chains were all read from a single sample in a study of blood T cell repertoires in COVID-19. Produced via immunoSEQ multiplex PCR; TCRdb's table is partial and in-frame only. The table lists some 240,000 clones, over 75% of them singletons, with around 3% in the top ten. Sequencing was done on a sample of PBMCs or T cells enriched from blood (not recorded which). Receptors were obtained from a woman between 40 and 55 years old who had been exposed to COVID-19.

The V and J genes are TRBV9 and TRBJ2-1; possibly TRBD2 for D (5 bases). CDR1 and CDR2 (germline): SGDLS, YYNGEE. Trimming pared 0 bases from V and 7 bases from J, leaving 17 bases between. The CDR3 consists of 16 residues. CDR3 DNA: TGTGCCAGCAGCGTAGACGGGCTGGGGAGTCGGAATGAGCAGTTCTTC. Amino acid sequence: CASSVDGLGSRNEQFF.

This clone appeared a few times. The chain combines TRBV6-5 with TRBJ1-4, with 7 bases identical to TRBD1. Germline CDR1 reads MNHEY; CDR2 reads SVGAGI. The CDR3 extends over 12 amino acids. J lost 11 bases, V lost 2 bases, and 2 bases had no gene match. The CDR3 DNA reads TGTGCCAGCAGTTACGACAGGGACAAACTGTTTTTT. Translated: CASSYDRDKLFF.

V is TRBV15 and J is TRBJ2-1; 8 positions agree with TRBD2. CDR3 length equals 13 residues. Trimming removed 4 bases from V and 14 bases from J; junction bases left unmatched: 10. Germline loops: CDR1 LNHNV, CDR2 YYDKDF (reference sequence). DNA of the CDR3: TGTGCCACCAGCATGGGCGGTAGCGGGGTGAAGTTCTTC. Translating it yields CATSMGGSGVKFF.

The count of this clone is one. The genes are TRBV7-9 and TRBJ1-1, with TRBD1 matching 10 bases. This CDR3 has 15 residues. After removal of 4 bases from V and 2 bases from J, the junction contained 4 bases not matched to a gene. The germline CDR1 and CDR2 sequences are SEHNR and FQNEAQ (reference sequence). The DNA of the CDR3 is TGTGCCAGCAGCTGGGGGACAGGGGCAAACACTGAAGCTTTCTTT. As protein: CASSWGTGANTEAFF.

The CDR3 DNA follows: TGTGCCAGCAGCTTACAGGGTCGGGGCTACACCTTC. It codes for CASSLQGRGYTF. The chain is built from TRBV7-2 and TRBJ1-2; TRBD1 is a possible D gene (5 bases). Germline loops: CDR1 SGHTA, CDR2 FQGNSA. This CDR3 is 12 amino acids long. Trimming removed 2 bases from V and 8 bases from J, with 9 bases in between.

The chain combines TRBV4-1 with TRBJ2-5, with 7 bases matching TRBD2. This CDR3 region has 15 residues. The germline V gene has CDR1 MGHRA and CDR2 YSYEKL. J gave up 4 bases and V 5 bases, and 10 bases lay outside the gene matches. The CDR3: CASSKRTSLGETQYF. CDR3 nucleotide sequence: TGCGCCAGCAGCAAGAGGACTAGTCTAGGAGAGACCCAGTACTTC.

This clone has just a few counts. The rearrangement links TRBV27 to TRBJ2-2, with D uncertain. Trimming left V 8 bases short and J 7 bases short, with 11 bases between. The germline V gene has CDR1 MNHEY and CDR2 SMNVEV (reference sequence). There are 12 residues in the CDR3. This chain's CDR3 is CASGMRGGELFF. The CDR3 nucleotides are TGTGCCAGCGGAATGAGAGGCGGGGAGCTGTTTTTT.

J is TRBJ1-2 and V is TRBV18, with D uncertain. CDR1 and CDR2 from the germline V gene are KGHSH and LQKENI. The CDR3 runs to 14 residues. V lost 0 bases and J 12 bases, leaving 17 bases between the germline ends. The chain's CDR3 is CASSPPRLGDPNTF. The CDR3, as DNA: TGTGCCAGCTCACCACCGAGGCTAGGAGATCCCAACACCTTC.

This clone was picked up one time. The CDR3 DNA is TGTGCCAGCAGCCTACTCGTGACAGGGGGGGAGACCCAGTACTTC. It codes for CASSLLVTGGETQYF. The chain employs TRBV11-2 and TRBJ2-5; 9 bases agree with TRBD1. The CDR3 runs 15 residues. The V segment lost 5 bases and the J segment 5 bases; nucleotides outside the gene matches: 9. Germline V gene lookup returns CDR1 SGHAT and CDR2 FQNNGV.

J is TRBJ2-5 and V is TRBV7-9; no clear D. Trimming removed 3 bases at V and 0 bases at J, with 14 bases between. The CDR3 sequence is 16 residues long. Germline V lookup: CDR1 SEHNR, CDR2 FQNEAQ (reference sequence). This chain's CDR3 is CASSFSLRVNQETQYF. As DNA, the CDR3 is TGTGCCAGCAGCTTCTCCCTCCGAGTAAACCAAGAGACCCAGTACTTC.

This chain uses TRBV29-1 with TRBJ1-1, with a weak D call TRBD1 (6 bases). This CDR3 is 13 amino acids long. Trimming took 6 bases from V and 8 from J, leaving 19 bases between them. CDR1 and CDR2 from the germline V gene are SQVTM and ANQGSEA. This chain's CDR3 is CSVDPTGPREAFF. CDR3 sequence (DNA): TGCAGCGTGGATCCGACAGGCCCTAGGGAAGCTTTCTTT.

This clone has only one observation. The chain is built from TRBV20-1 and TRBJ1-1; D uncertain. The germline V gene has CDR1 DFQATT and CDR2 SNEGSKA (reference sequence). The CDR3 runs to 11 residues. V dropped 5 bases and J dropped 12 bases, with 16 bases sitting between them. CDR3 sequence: CSAAGGFSTFF. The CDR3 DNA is TGCAGTGCTGCCGGAGGCTTTAGTACTTTCTTT.

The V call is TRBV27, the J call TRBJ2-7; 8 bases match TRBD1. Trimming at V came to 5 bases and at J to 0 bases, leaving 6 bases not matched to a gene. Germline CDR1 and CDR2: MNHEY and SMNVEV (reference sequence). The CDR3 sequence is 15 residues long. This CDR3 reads CASSPTGTGSYEQYF. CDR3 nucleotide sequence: TGTGCCAGCAGTCCAACCGGGACAGGCTCCTACGAGCAGTACTTC.